The 20 T cell receptor beta chains below all came from one sample that was sequenced in a study of blood T cell repertoires in COVID-19. The protocol was immunoSEQ multiplex PCR, while the TCRdb copy is restricted to in-frame clones and leaves out a portion. Counted here are about 200,000 clones, approximately 87% occurring once; the ten biggest clones make up about 6%. The sample taken for sequencing was peripheral blood. These receptors were collected from a man aged 55 to 70 who had recovered from COVID-19.

The chain recombines TRBV5-1 with TRBJ2-3; 9 nucleotides match TRBD2. Germline V CDR1 and CDR2: SGHRS, YFSETQ. This CDR3 contains 14 residues. The V gene end was trimmed by 4 bases and the J gene end by 5 bases; junction bases not matched to a gene: 5. CDR3 coding DNA: TGCGCCAGCAGCCCGCTGACTAGCGGAGATACGCAGTATTTT. Translated: CASSPLTSGDTQYF.

J is TRBJ1-1 and V is TRBV15; the D gene is possibly TRBD1 (5 bases). The germline V gene has CDR1 LNHNV and CDR2 YYDKDF (reference sequence). The V end lost 3 bases, the J end lost 11 bases, and 16 bases lay between the germline ends. The CDR3 totals 13 residues. CDR3 in amino acids: CATSSPPREVAFF. CDR3 bases: TGTGCCACCAGCAGCCCTCCCAGGGAGGTGGCTTTCTTT.

Regarding this clone: The sample carries other DNA sequences with the same CDR3. The chain carries TRBV19 and TRBJ1-3; a possible D gene is TRBD1 (5 bases). CDR1 and CDR2 from the germline V gene are LNHDA and SQIVND (reference sequence). The ends were cut back, 4 bases at V and 0 bases at J, with 7 bases in the middle. The CDR3 totals 14 residues. CDR3 loop: CASSTGNSGNTIYF. The CDR3 DNA reads TGTGCCAGTAGTACAGGGAACTCTGGAAACACCATATATTTT.

The chain carries TRBV27 and TRBJ1-1, with TRBD1 matching 8 bases. The CDR3 is 15 amino acids. The V gene's germline CDR1 is MNHEY and CDR2 SMNVEV (reference sequence). V lost 4 bases and J lost 2; bases outside the gene matches: 6. DNA of the CDR3: TGTGCCAGCAGTTCCTCACAGGGGGGAAACACTGAAGCTTTCTTT. Residues: CASSSSQGGNTEAFF.

The rearrangement links TRBV7-9 to TRBJ2-7; 7 nucleotides agree with TRBD1. The germline CDR1 and CDR2 sequences are SEHNR and FQNEAQ (reference sequence). The CDR3 sequence is 14 residues long. V was clipped by 5 bases and J by 2 bases; unmatched bases: 6. The CDR3 sequence is CASSAWDRPYEQYF. As DNA, the CDR3 is TGTGCCAGCAGCGCCTGGGACAGACCCTACGAGCAGTACTTC.

The chain couples TRBV6-4 to TRBJ2-3; 13 bases line up with TRBD2. The length of the CDR3 is 19 residues. The germline V gene encodes CDR1 MRHNA and CDR2 SNTAGT. Trimming took 0 bases from V and 2 from J; bases not matched to a gene: 8. CDR3 residues: CASSDSVPGLAGTTDTQYF. The CDR3 coding sequence is TGTGCCAGCAGTGACTCGGTCCCGGGACTAGCGGGAACCACAGATACGCAGTATTTT.

This rearrangement joins TRBV27 to TRBJ2-3, with D possibly TRBD1 on 5 matching bases. Looked up from germline, CDR1 is MNHEY and CDR2 is SMNVEV (reference sequence). The germline V and J ends were trimmed by 2 bases and 5 bases, with 8 bases remaining between them. This CDR3 has 13 residues. The CDR3 loop reads CASSLGAGDTQYF. The CDR3 DNA sequence: TGTGCCAGCAGTTTAGGGGCTGGAGATACGCAGTATTTT.

This rearrangement joins TRBV7-3 to TRBJ1-4; 7 bases fit TRBD1. Germline trimming cut 5 bases from V and 1 base from J; bases unmatched to any gene: 7. CDR1 SGHTA and CDR2 FQGTGA come from the germline V gene. The CDR3 is 16 amino acids. DNA for the CDR3: TGTGCCAGCAGCGAACACGGGACAGTAACTAATGAAAAACTGTTTTTT. Translated: CASSEHGTVTNEKLFF.

The chain joins TRBV4-2 to TRBJ1-5; no firm D call. This CDR3 has 16 residues. Germline lookup yields CDR1 LGHNA and CDR2 YNFKEQ. The V end was cut by 3 bases, the J end by 4 bases, with 16 bases between. CDR3 sequence: CASSQIRGKGNQPQHF. The CDR3 region has the DNA TGTGCCAGCAGCCAGATCCGGGGTAAAGGGAATCAGCCCCAGCATTTT.

This rearrangement joins TRBV6-5 to TRBJ2-1; TRBD2 aligns across 8 bases. Germline V CDR1 and CDR2: MNHEY, SVGAGI. CDR3 length equals 15 residues. The trim removed 5 bases at V and 6 bases at J, leaving 9 bases unmatched. The CDR3 here is CASSRRSGGGNEQFF. The DNA of the CDR3 is TGTGCCAGCAGTCGCCGCAGCGGGGGAGGCAATGAGCAGTTCTTC.

The rearrangement uses TRBV3-1 (or the pseudogene TRBV3-2) and TRBJ2-1; D not resolved. The CDR3 consists of 14 residues. Germline V gene sequence: CDR1 LGHDT, CDR2 YNNKEL (reference sequence). V lost 4 bases to trimming and J lost 8 bases, with 15 bases between them. CDR3 nucleotide sequence: TGTGCCAGCAGCCTTTCAAGAAGACGGGATGAGCAGTTCTTC. Translated: CASSLSRRRDEQFF.

This clone was seen a few times. The chain combines TRBV11-2 with TRBJ2-1; perhaps TRBD1 as D (5 bases). V was cut by 6 bases and J by 7 bases, with 19 bases left in between. The CDR3 has 15 amino acids. Per germline, CDR1 SGHAT and CDR2 FQNNGV. The CDR3 region is CASSPDWGRSNEQFF. The CDR3 nucleotides are TGTGCCAGCAGTCCCGACTGGGGCAGATCAAATGAGCAGTTCTTC.

The chain has TRBV12-3 or TRBV12-4 and TRBJ1-1; no definite D call. V was cut by 3 bases and J by 8 bases, with 13 bases left in between. The CDR3 runs 13 residues. The CDR3 spells CASSLADTSEAFF. The CDR3 region has the DNA TGTGCCAGCAGTTTGGCTGACACCTCAGAAGCTTTCTTT.

The chain carries TRBV9 and TRBJ2-2; D might be TRBD2 (6 bases). The CDR3 loop spans 16 amino acids. V was pared by 4 bases and J by 0 bases, with 13 bases between. Germline assignment: CDR1 SGDLS and CDR2 YYNGEE. The CDR3 DNA is TGTGCCAGCAGCCCCCGAACGGGAGCGAACACCGGGGAGCTGTTTTTT. This encodes CASSPRTGANTGELFF.

The chain employs TRBV6-5 and TRBJ2-7; 8 bases fit TRBD1. Germline V lookup: CDR1 MNHEY, CDR2 SVGAGI. The CDR3 is 15 residues long. After removal of 5 bases from V and 2 bases from J, the junction contained 8 bases not matched to a gene. The CDR3 loop reads CASSTRGTGAYEQYF. Written as DNA, the CDR3 is TGTGCCAGCAGTACTCGGGGGACAGGCGCCTACGAGCAGTACTTC.

The V gene is TRBV9, the J gene TRBJ2-3; D is possibly TRBD1 (5 bases). Trimming cost V 0 bases and J 8 bases, with 10 bases left between them. CDR3 length: 13 residues. Germline values: CDR1 SGDLS, CDR2 YYNGEE. The CDR3 sequence: CASSVGVQGTQYF. The CDR3 bases are TGTGCCAGCAGCGTAGGGGTTCAGGGTACGCAGTATTTT.

V and J are TRBV3-1 (or the pseudogene TRBV3-2) and TRBJ1-1, with D tentatively TRBD1 (6 bases). Germline assignment: CDR1 LGHDT and CDR2 YNNKEL (reference sequence). V was clipped by 1 base and J by 6 bases, with 15 bases between them. The CDR3 length is 15 residues. In nucleotides, the CDR3 is TGTGCCAGCAGCCAAGGACGGGGGGGGCGGGCTGAAGCTTTCTTT. Amino acid sequence: CASSQGRGGRAEAFF.

This clone was detected only once. J is TRBJ1-1 and V is TRBV7-2; D is unclear. CDR1 is SGHTA, CDR2 FQGNSA, per germline. The CDR3 has 14 residues. Trimming left V 1 base short and J 3 bases short, with 9 bases between. The CDR3 spells CASSLGSGDTEAFF. In DNA form, the CDR3 reads TGTGCCAGCAGCTTAGGTAGCGGGGACACTGAAGCTTTCTTT.

V and J are TRBV30 and TRBJ1-1; maybe TRBD1 (5 bases). The CDR3 contains 13 residues. The germline CDR1 and CDR2 sequences are GTSNPN and SVGIG (reference sequence). Trimming removed 2 bases from V and 4 bases from J, with 11 bases in between. The CDR3 sequence is CAWSWGVGTEAFF. The CDR3 DNA is TGTGCCTGGAGTTGGGGGGTGGGCACTGAAGCTTTCTTT.

The V gene is TRBV7-9, the J gene TRBJ2-7, with D maybe TRBD1 (5 bases). This CDR3 is 14 amino acids long. Germline lookup yields CDR1 SEHNR and CDR2 FQNEAQ (reference sequence). V lost 7 bases to trimming and J lost 0 bases, with 13 bases between them. For the CDR3, the DNA is TGTGCCAGCACCCCCCAGGGCGGCTCCTACGAGCAGTACTTC. This sequence encodes CASTPQGGSYEQYF.